These T cell receptor beta chains were read from a single sample in a study of CD8 T cells in ankylosing spondylitis. TCRdb ran MiXCR on the 5' RACE reads and lists one entry per CDR3 protein. The sample yields approximately 92,000 distinct CDR3 sequences, roughly 9.6% seen once. The specimen sequenced was blood, either unsorted or a sorted T cell fraction (not recorded which). These receptors were obtained from a male donor with ankylosing spondylitis or in good health (not recorded which). The CDR3 runs from the conserved cysteine through the conserved F or W. A D gene is named only where the DNA matches it firmly. Where a row states a size, it is once, few, many or the class of an expanded clone; other rows omit it.

D: TRBD1; V: TRBV3-1; J: TRBJ2-2; size: -; CDR3: CASSQGTGFLLELFF; DNA: TGTGCCAGCAGCCAAGGGACAGGGTTTTTGCTGGAGCTGTTTTTT
D: TRBD2; V: TRBV20-1; J: TRBJ2-1; size: many; CDR3: CSAIGLAGGRNEQFF; DNA: TGCAGTGCTATTGGACTAGCGGGGGGGCGCAATGAGCAGTTCTTC
D: TRBD1; V: TRBV20-1; J: TRBJ1-2; size: few; CDR3: CSARTKGPQGHNYGYTF; DNA: TGCAGTGCGCGAACGAAGGGCCCACAGGGGCATAACTATGGCTACACCTTC
D: -; V: TRBV2; J: TRBJ2-1; size: many; CDR3: CATQVGTLYEQFF; DNA: TGTGCCACCCAGGTGGGGACATTATATGAGCAGTTCTTC
D: -; V: TRBV11-2; J: TRBJ2-1; size: few; CDR3: CASSGDSRTYNEQFF; DNA: TGTGCCAGCAGCGGCGACAGCAGAACCTACAATGAGCAGTTCTTC
D: TRBD2; V: TRBV5-1; J: TRBJ2-1; size: few; CDR3: CASSWLSRTSGGAYEQFF; DNA: TGCGCCAGCAGCTGGCTTTCGAGGACTAGCGGGGGGGCCTATGAGCAGTTCTTC
D: -; V: TRBV12-3/TRBV12-4; J: TRBJ2-1; size: -; CDR3: CASSLADYNEQFF; DNA: TGTGCCAGCAGTTTAGCAGATTACAATGAGCAGTTCTTC
D: TRBD2; V: TRBV9; J: TRBJ2-5; size: -; CDR3: CASSVGGLAGTSQYF; DNA: TGTGCCAGCAGCGTAGGGGGACTAGCGGGGACCTCCCAGTACTTC
D: TRBD2; V: TRBV7-8; J: TRBJ2-3; size: few; CDR3: CASSLSTGGYTDTQYF; DNA: TGTGCCAGCAGCTTAAGTACGGGGGGGTACACAGATACGCAGTATTTT
D: -; V: TRBV28; J: TRBJ2-7; size: many; CDR3: CASSLFNPDNYEQYF; DNA: TGTGCCAGCAGTTTATTTAATCCGGACAACTACGAGCAGTACTTC
D: -; V: TRBV10-3; J: TRBJ2-2; size: many; CDR3: CATHGAETGELFF; DNA: TGTGCCACCCACGGAGCGGAGACCGGGGAGCTGTTTTTT
D: -; V: TRBV12-3/TRBV12-4; J: TRBJ1-4; size: -; CDR3: CASSVAGGANEKLFF; DNA: TGTGCCAGCAGTGTCGCGGGGGGGGCTAATGAAAAACTGTTTTTT
D: -; V: TRBV11-2; J: TRBJ1-4; size: many; CDR3: CASSPRGAGMLAEKLFF; DNA: TGTGCCAGCAGTCCCCGAGGGGCGGGTATGTTGGCTGAAAAACTGTTTTTT
D: -; V: TRBV27; J: TRBJ2-1; size: many; CDR3: CASNAWGASLNNEQFF; DNA: TGTGCCAGCAACGCATGGGGGGCTTCTCTTAACAATGAGCAGTTCTTC
D: -; V: TRBV14; J: TRBJ1-3; size: few; CDR3: CASSQRGAGNTIYF; DNA: TGTGCCAGCAGCCAAAGGGGGGCTGGAAACACCATATATTTT
D: -; V: TRBV28; J: TRBJ2-4; size: -; CDR3: CASSFGDAKNIQYF; DNA: TGTGCCAGCAGTTTCGGGGACGCCAAAAACATTCAGTACTTC